This T cell receptor (beta chain) stems from a study of shared clonotypes between healthy human individuals. The CDR3 extends over 13 amino acids. Germline V gives CDR1 GTSNPN, CDR2 SVGIG (reference sequence). V was pared by 3 bases and J by 9 bases, with 1 base of the junction left unmatched. Using immunoSEQ multiplex PCR, the repertoire was profiled, and TCRdb retains in-frame clones only, with some absent. The sample shows approximately 100,000 clones, 55% to 70% of them seen only once. The clonotype originates from a woman younger than 45 in good health. The material sequenced was memory CD8+ T cells sorted from blood. Subset described: CD45RO+ cells pooled with CCR7-negative TemRA cells. The V call is TRBV30, the J call TRBJ2-1, with 14 bases that match TRBD2. CDR3 sequence (DNA): TGTGCCTGGAGGACTAGCGGGAGGGCTGAGCAGTTCTTC. Translated, it gives CAWRTSGRAEQFF.